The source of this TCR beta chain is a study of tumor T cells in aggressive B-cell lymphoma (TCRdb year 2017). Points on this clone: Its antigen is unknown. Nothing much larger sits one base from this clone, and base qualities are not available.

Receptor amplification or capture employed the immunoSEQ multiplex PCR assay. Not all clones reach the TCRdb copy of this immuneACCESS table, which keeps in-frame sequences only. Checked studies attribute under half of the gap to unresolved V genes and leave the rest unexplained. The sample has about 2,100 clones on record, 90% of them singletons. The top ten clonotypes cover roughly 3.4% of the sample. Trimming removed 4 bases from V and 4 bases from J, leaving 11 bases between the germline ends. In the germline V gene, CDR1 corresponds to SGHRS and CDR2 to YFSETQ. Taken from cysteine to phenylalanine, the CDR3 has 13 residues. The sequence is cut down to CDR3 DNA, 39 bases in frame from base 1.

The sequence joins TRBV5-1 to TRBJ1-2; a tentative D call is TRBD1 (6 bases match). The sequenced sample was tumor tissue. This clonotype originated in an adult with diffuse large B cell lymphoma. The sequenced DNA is TGCGCCAGCAGCGGGACACCGGGCTATGGCTACACCTTC. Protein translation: CASSGTPGYGYTF.